The sequence of this TCR beta chain was determined in a study of identical twins. TCRdb itself ran the 5' RACE reads through MiXCR, one entry per CDR3 protein. This table has hundreds of thousands of distinct CDR3 sequences, about 7% appearing once. Trimming pared 3 bases from V and 1 base from J, leaving 14 bases between. The V gene's germline CDR1 is SGHRS and CDR2 YFSETQ. The CDR3 loop spans 16 amino acids. Study-level results: Compared with unrelated sharing, twin-shared out-of-frame alpha sequences had more low-probability sequences. Weaker excess sharing between twins was seen in beta out-of-frame sequences. In zero-insertion analyses, partial confounding could arise from invariant MAIT and iNKT cells.

This clonotype was seen at least ten times. Its cognate antigen is unknown. This same sample was also part of a study on yellow fever vaccine responses in identical twins.

The chain recombines TRBV5-1 with TRBJ2-1; maybe TRBD2 (6 bases). This TCR came from a woman under 30 in good health. Sequencing was performed on PBMCs. The CDR3 nucleotides are TGCGCCAGCAGCTGGGAATCGGGAGTTTCCTACAATGAGCAGTTCTTC. This translates into CASSWESGVSYNEQFF.